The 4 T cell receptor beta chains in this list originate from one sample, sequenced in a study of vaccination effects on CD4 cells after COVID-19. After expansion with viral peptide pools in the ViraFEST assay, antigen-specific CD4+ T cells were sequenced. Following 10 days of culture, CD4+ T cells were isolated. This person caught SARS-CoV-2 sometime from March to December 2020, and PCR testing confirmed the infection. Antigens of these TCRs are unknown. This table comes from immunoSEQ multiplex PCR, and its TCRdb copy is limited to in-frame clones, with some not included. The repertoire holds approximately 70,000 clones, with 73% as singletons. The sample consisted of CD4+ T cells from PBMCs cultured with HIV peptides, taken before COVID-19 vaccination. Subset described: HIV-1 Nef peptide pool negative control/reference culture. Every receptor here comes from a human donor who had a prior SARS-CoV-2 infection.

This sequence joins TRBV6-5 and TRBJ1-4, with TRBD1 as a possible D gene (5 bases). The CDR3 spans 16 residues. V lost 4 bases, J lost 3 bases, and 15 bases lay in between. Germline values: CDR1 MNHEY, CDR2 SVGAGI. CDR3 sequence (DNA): TGTGCCAGCAGTTCGCGAGGGGTATCGGCTAATGAAAAACTGTTTTTT. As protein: CASSSRGVSANEKLFF.

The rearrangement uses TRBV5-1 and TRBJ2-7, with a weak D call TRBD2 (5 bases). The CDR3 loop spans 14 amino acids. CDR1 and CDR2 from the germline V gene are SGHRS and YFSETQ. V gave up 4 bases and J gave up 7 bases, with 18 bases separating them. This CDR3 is CASSTDPFGEEQYF. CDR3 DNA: TGCGCCAGCAGCACCGACCCTTTCGGGGAGGAGCAGTACTTC.

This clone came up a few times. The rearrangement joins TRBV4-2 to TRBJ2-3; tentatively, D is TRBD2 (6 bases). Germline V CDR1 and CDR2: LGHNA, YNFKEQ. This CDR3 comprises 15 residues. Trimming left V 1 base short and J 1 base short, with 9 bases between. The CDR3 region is CASSQAERGTDTQYF. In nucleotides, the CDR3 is TGTGCCAGCAGCCAAGCTGAGCGGGGCACAGATACGCAGTATTTT.

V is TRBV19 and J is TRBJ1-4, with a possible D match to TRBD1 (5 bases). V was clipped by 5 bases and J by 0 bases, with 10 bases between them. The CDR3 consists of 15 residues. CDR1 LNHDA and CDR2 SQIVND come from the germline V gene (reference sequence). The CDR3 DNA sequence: TGTGCCAGTAGTGCCGCGGGGGCAACTAATGAAAAACTGTTTTTT. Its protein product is CASSAAGATNEKLFF. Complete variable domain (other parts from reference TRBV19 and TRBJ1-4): DGGITQSPKYLFRKEGQNVTLSCEQNLNHDAMYWYRQDPGQGLRLIYYSQIVNDFQKGDIAEGYSVSREKKESFPLTVTSAQKNPTAFYLCASSAAGATNEKLFFGSGTQLSVL.